The 29 T cell receptor beta chains reported below all come from one sample, sequenced in a study of shared clonotypes between healthy human individuals. Only in-frame clones appear in the TCRdb table, and some are missing; sequencing was by immunoSEQ multiplex PCR. The sample shows 1 million to 1.3 million clones, approximately 78% of them seen only once. The sequenced sample was memory CD4+ T cells from PBMCs. Subset given: CD45RA-negative fraction. The receptors derive from a man aged 18 to 29 in good health. Some clones in this sample may be carry-over from other donors' samples.

DNA for the CDR3: TGTGCCAGCAGCCATTACAGGGGGTACGAGCAGTACTTC. This encodes CASSHYRGYEQYF. The chain couples TRBV14 to TRBJ2-7; 8 bases map to TRBD1. Looked up from germline, CDR1 is SGHDN and CDR2 is FVKESK. This CDR3 has 13 residues. V lost 3 bases, J lost 4 bases, and 2 bases stayed unmatched.

This clone was seen only a few times. V and J are TRBV7-8 and TRBJ1-4, with a tentative D call TRBD1 (5 bases). CDR1 and CDR2 (germline): SGHVS, FQNEAQ. The CDR3 consists of 17 residues. V lost 1 base, J lost 0 bases, and 12 bases lay in between. CDR3 nucleotides: TGTGCCAGCAGCTTAGGCAGGGCCGCCGCAACTAATGAAAAACTGTTTTTT. The encoded protein is CASSLGRAAATNEKLFF.

This clone was detected a few times. J is TRBJ2-3 and V is TRBV23-1; D unclear. TRBV23-1 is an ORF; its function is uncertain. V lost 6 bases, J lost 2 bases, and 21 bases lay in between. The CDR3 is made up of 17 amino acids. This chain's CDR3 is CASSPEEGITLTDTQYF. In DNA, the CDR3 is TGCGCCAGCAGCCCAGAGGAAGGTATAACCCTCACAGATACGCAGTATTTT.

The gene calls are TRBV27 and TRBJ1-5, with D maybe TRBD1 (6 bases). V was cut by 0 bases and J by 5 bases, with 17 bases left in between. CDR1 and CDR2 from the germline V gene are MNHEY and SMNVEV (reference sequence). The CDR3 runs 17 residues. The DNA of the CDR3 is TGTGCCAGCAGTTTATCGAGGGTCCCAGGGGATGATCAGCCCCAGCATTTT. Protein product: CASSLSRVPGDDQPQHF.

This clone was counted many times. Other DNA sequences of this sample code for an identical CDR3. The chain combines TRBV6-1 with TRBJ1-2; D gene unclear. The CDR3 is 12 amino acids. Germline V gene lookup returns CDR1 MNHNS and CDR2 SASEGT. Deletions cut 5 bases from V and 2 bases from J, with 6 bases between. The CDR3: CASSLGNYGYTF. CDR3 nucleotides: TGTGCCAGCAGTCTGGGCAACTATGGCTACACCTTC.

The chain carries TRBV20-1 and TRBJ1-2, with D uncertain. Per the germline V gene, CDR1 is DFQATT and CDR2 is SNEGSKA (reference sequence). This CDR3 contains 11 residues. V was pared by 4 bases and J by 8 bases, with 11 bases between. CDR3 region: CSAIAGTGYTF. The CDR3 DNA sequence: TGCAGTGCTATAGCAGGTACCGGCTACACCTTC.

The chain couples TRBV2 to TRBJ2-5, with 7 bases fitting TRBD2. Germline loops: CDR1 SNHLY, CDR2 FYNNEI. With V trimmed by 2 bases and J by 5 bases, 23 bases remained unmatched. This CDR3 is 20 amino acids long. The CDR3 bases are TGTGCCAGCAGTGAATGGAGACTAGCTGTAACTCAATCCCCCCTGGAGACCCAGTACTTC. Its protein product is CASSEWRLAVTQSPLETQYF.

This chain connects TRBV5-4 to TRBJ2-2, with TRBD1 matching over 8 bases. This CDR3 comprises 15 residues. V lost 5 bases to trimming and J lost 6 bases; unmatched junction nucleotides: 9. Germline V lookup: CDR1 SGHNT, CDR2 YYREEE (reference sequence). This CDR3 reads CASRLTGAGSGELFF. DNA for the CDR3: TGTGCCAGCAGATTGACAGGGGCTGGGTCCGGGGAGCTGTTTTTT. Together with reference TRBV5-4 and TRBJ2-2, the CDR3 gives the full variable domain: ETGVTQSPTHLIKTRGQQVTLRCSSQSGHNTVSWYQQALGQGPQFIFQYYREEENGRGNFPPRFSGLQFPNYSSELNVNALELDDSALYLCASRLTGAGSGELFFGEGSRLTVL.

Points on this clone: At the DNA level, this CDR3 is encoded by other sequences in the same sample as well. CDR3 sequence: CASRPHEDEKLFF. The DNA for the CDR3 is TGTGCCAGTAGGCCCCACGAGGATGAAAAACTGTTTTTT. The chain uses TRBV19 and TRBJ1-4, with D hard to call. CDR1 is LNHDA and CDR2 is SQIVND in the germline V gene (reference sequence). V was pared by 6 bases and J by 6 bases, with 11 bases between. This CDR3 has 13 amino acids.

The chain is built from TRBV7-3 and TRBJ2-1; D is undetermined. The V end lost 1 base, the J end lost 7 bases, and 11 bases lay between the germline ends. This CDR3 region has 14 residues. CDR1 and CDR2 (germline): SGHTA, FQGTGA. The CDR3 DNA follows: TGTGCCAGCAGCTTAATTGCTGAAGGGAATGAGCAGTTCTTC. This encodes CASSLIAEGNEQFF.

The chain combines TRBV7-3 with TRBJ1-1; D is perhaps TRBD1 (6 bases). The germline V gene has CDR1 SGHTA and CDR2 FQGTGA. V dropped 5 bases and J dropped 5 bases, with 12 bases sitting between them. The CDR3 is 13 residues long. The CDR3 protein is CASSATGETEAFF. In DNA form, the CDR3 reads TGTGCCAGCAGCGCGACAGGTGAGACTGAAGCTTTCTTT.

The rearrangement links TRBV4-1 to TRBJ2-1, with 9 nucleotides matching TRBD2. The V gene's germline CDR1 is MGHRA and CDR2 YSYEKL. The CDR3 contains 15 residues. V lost 4 bases and J lost 8; bases outside the gene matches: 9. DNA of the CDR3: TGCGCCAGCAGCCGCTATAGCGGGAGTGGGGATGAGCAGTTCTTC. As protein: CASSRYSGSGDEQFF.

The chain carries TRBV21-1 and TRBJ2-7; the D segment call TRBD2 is taken from the table without a DNA check. TRBV21-1 is given as a pseudogene. The CDR3 is 18 amino acids. The CDR3 DNA sequence: TGTGCCAGCAGCCCGATGCTCAGCGGGAGGACCTTATCCTACGAGCAGTACTTC. Translating it yields CASSPMLSGRTLSYEQYF.

Here the CDR3 DNA reads TGTGCCAGCAGCTTGAGATCTGGGGACAGGGGGAAGTACGAGCAGTACTTC. It is translated as CASSLRSGDRGKYEQYF. The chain joins TRBV7-9 to TRBJ2-7, with 11 bases identical to TRBD1. With V trimmed by 3 bases and J by 4 bases, 11 bases remained unmatched. Germline V gene lookup returns CDR1 SEHNR and CDR2 FQNEAQ (reference sequence). The CDR3 is 17 residues long.

The chain is built from TRBV5-1 and TRBJ2-7, with D possibly called TRBD1 or TRBD2 (6 bases each). The length of the CDR3 is 14 residues. The germline V and J ends were trimmed by 3 bases and 3 bases, with 13 bases remaining between them. The germline V gene encodes CDR1 SGHRS and CDR2 YFSETQ. CDR3 amino acids: CASSYREVSYEQYF. CDR3 DNA sequence: TGCGCCAGCAGCTACAGGGAGGTGAGCTACGAGCAGTACTTC.

The rearrangement links TRBV7-2 to TRBJ2-5; D might be TRBD1 (5 bases). Germline V gene lookup returns CDR1 SGHTA and CDR2 FQGNSA. Trimming shortened V by 5 bases and J by 3 bases, and 16 bases separated the two germline ends. This CDR3 contains 15 residues. CDR3 in DNA: TGTGCCAGCAGCCGAAATAGGGGCCACAAAGAGACCCAGTACTTC. Protein product: CASSRNRGHKETQYF.

The chain employs TRBV2 and TRBJ1-2; possible D gene TRBD1, 5 bases. Germline V gene sequence: CDR1 SNHLY, CDR2 FYNNEI. Trimming took 4 bases from V and 0 from J, leaving 9 bases between them. This CDR3 region has 14 residues. The chain's CDR3 is CASSVQGANYGYTF. CDR3 DNA sequence: TGTGCCAGCAGTGTCCAGGGAGCTAACTATGGCTACACCTTC.

This CDR3 reads CAWRQWRGTGTRQPQHF. The CDR3 DNA reads TGTGCCTGGAGACAATGGAGGGGGACAGGGACGCGCCAGCCCCAGCATTTT. The gene calls are TRBV30 and TRBJ1-5; 9 bases align to TRBD1. CDR1 is GTSNPN, CDR2 SVGIG, per germline (reference sequence). The J segment lost 7 bases and the V segment lost 3 bases, leaving 16 bases of the junction unmatched. This CDR3 is built from 17 residues.

V gene TRBV5-3 combines with J gene TRBJ2-5; unclear D gene. TRBV5-3 is sorted into the ORF group, with uncertain function. The CDR3 has 13 residues. The V gene lost 3 bases and the J gene lost 5 bases, with 11 bases spanning the gap. Here the CDR3 DNA reads TGTGCCAGAAGCTGTAACTGGAAGGAGACCCAGTACTTC. Its translation: CARSCNWKETQYF.

The rearrangement links TRBV6-1 to TRBJ2-3; 8 bases line up with TRBD2. Germline CDR1 is MNHNS and CDR2 is SASEGT. The ends lost 2 bases at V and 5 bases at J; junction bases unmatched: 12. The CDR3 covers 17 residues. CDR3: CASSERHGGGLGDTQYF. CDR3 DNA sequence: TGTGCCAGCAGTGAAAGGCATGGCGGGGGGCTCGGAGATACGCAGTATTTT.

The chain carries TRBV20-1 and TRBJ2-1; D gene unclear. The CDR3 totals 11 residues. The ends were cut back, 6 bases at V and 1 base at J, with 4 bases in the middle. Germline loops: CDR1 DFQATT, CDR2 SNEGSKA (reference sequence). The CDR3 loop is CSAESYNEQFF. CDR3 DNA sequence: TGCAGTGCGGAGTCCTACAATGAGCAGTTCTTC.

This rearrangement joins TRBV5-6 to TRBJ2-3; D tentatively reads TRBD1 or TRBD2 (5 bases each). This CDR3 has 15 amino acids. V was clipped by 4 bases and J by 4 bases, with 16 bases between them. Germline values: CDR1 SGHDT, CDR2 YYEEEE. In DNA form, the CDR3 reads TGTGCCAGCAGCCCGGTTTGGGGGAACCCAGATACGCAGTATTTT. Amino acid sequence: CASSPVWGNPDTQYF.

The genes are TRBV7-3 and TRBJ1-2; 9 nucleotides match TRBD1. Trimming took 5 bases from V and 5 from J; bases not matched to a gene: 3. Germline assignment: CDR1 SGHTA and CDR2 FQGTGA. The CDR3 runs to 13 residues. CDR3: CASSDGTGYGYTF. The CDR3 bases are TGTGCCAGCAGCGATGGGACAGGGTATGGCTACACCTTC.

The rearrangement joins TRBV7-2 to TRBJ2-5; TRBD2 agrees at 12 bases. This CDR3 has 13 residues. The germline gives CDR1 SGHTA, CDR2 FQGNSA. The V segment lost 6 bases and the J segment 7 bases; nucleotides outside the gene matches: 3. The CDR3 bases are TGTGCCAGCAGGGGGGGACTAGCGGGGACCCAGTACTTC. Translated: CASRGGLAGTQYF.

The chain uses TRBV5-5 and TRBJ2-7, with TRBD1 identical over 9 bases. Trimming at V came to 3 bases and at J to 6 bases, leaving 7 bases not matched to a gene. CDR1 SGHKS and CDR2 YYEKEE come from the germline V gene (reference sequence). The CDR3 sequence is 14 residues long. The CDR3 sequence: CASSSQGTGTEQYF. CDR3 nucleotide sequence: TGTGCCAGCAGCTCCCAGGGGACAGGGACCGAGCAGTACTTC.

The chain is built from TRBV5-6 and TRBJ2-5; 8 bases align to TRBD2. J was trimmed by 3 bases and V by 2 bases; bases with no gene match: 9. Germline V CDR1 and CDR2: SGHDT, YYEEEE. The CDR3 totals 16 residues. CDR3 sequence reads: CASSFLGTSSEETQYF. CDR3 DNA: TGTGCCAGCAGCTTCCTCGGGACTAGTAGTGAAGAGACCCAGTACTTC.

The rearrangement joins TRBV4-3 to TRBJ2-1; perhaps TRBD2 as D (5 bases). There are 15 residues in the CDR3. V was pared by 2 bases and J by 7 bases, with 15 bases between. Germline CDR1 is LGHNA and CDR2 is YSLEER. The CDR3 reads CASSQWYRDRNEQFF. In DNA, the CDR3 is TGCGCCAGCAGCCAATGGTATCGGGATAGGAATGAGCAGTTCTTC.

The count of this clone is one. This sequence joins TRBV30 and TRBJ2-7; D uncertain. Germline CDR1 GTSNPN, CDR2 SVGIG (reference sequence). The V end lost 3 bases, the J end lost 7 bases, and 13 bases lay between the germline ends. The CDR3 has 12 residues. CDR3 sequence (DNA): TGTGCCTGGAGGCAAGGTATGAGGGAGCAGTACTTC. Translation gives CAWRQGMREQYF.

The chain combines TRBV9 with TRBJ2-3; D remains ambiguous. V lost 4 bases, J lost 0 bases, and 12 bases lay in between. Germline lookup yields CDR1 SGDLS and CDR2 YYNGEE. The CDR3 sequence is 15 residues long. This chain's CDR3 is CASSPIDSSTDTQYF. CDR3 coding DNA: TGTGCCAGCAGCCCAATAGACTCTAGCACAGATACGCAGTATTTT.